This is a list of T cell receptor beta chains from one sample in a study of blood T cell repertoires in COVID-19. Sequenced by immunoSEQ multiplex PCR; TCRdb stores in-frame clones only, minus some. Among about 89,000 clones listed, approximately 86% were seen once. Source material: peripheral blood. These receptors were taken from a man aged 80 or over with active or convalescent COVID-19. CDR3s include the opening cysteine and the closing phenylalanine or tryptophan. The order of the fields is J gene, V gene, CDR3 protein.

TRBJ2-2,TRBV11-1,CASSLNRGANTGELFF
TRBJ1-6,TRBV5-8,CASSPRGTGSPLHF
TRBJ2-1,TRBV19,CASNKLAGGMYEQFF
TRBJ1-1,TRBV29-1,CSVNIGATEAFF
TRBJ1-1,TRBV5-1,CASSLAGRALGTEAFF
TRBJ2-6,TRBV18,CASSPNTGAYAGANVLTF
TRBJ2-7,TRBV10-2,CASSERARHTYEQYF
TRBJ1-5,TRBV6-5,CASSQNRQRNQPQHF
TRBJ2-7,TRBV28,CASSSGTGVLEQYF
TRBJ2-4,TRBV6-6,CASSYSRDIDKNIQYF
TRBJ1-6,TRBV4-3,CASSLNSLNSPLHF
TRBJ2-2,TRBV28,CASSSSRDRRILTGELFF
TRBJ2-1,TRBV7-9,CASSPASATNEQFF
TRBJ1-5,TRBV28,CASSLFLRTPSQHF
TRBJ1-2,TRBV4-3,CASSQTGVKGYTF
TRBJ1-1,TRBV28,CASSLAGAGTEAFF
TRBJ2-1,TRBV10-2,CASSENGGRAFSYEQFF
TRBJ2-7,TRBV29-1,CSARQGGNEQYF
TRBJ2-1,TRBV18,CASSPGTPPWEQFF
TRBJ2-7,TRBV10-3,CAISGRHQSSYEQYF
TRBJ1-2,TRBV3-1/TRBV3-2,CASSLTGTGNYGYTF
TRBJ2-1,TRBV24-1,CATSDPEQDPTHNEQFF
TRBJ1-1,TRBV5-4,CASSLAGQGIEAFF
TRBJ1-2,TRBV6-2/TRBV6-3,CASSFRDRAGYGYTF
TRBJ2-5,TRBV7-2,CASSLGTSRETQYF
TRBJ2-3,TRBV18,CASSPPGTGSDTQYF
TRBJ2-5,TRBV5-1,CASSPGTSGNQETQYF
TRBJ1-1,TRBV14,CASSPRLLGLTEAFF
TRBJ1-5,TRBV4-2,CASSQDRQGGWPQHF
TRBJ1-2,TRBV28,CASADLWTGRSHGYTF
TRBJ1-2,TRBV4-3,CASSPRQGPSYGYTF
TRBJ2-3,TRBV5-4,CASSLLAGGPDTQYF
TRBJ2-3,TRBV30,CAWSPGLAGADTQYF
TRBJ1-5,TRBV6-1,CASSDGGWGQPQHF
TRBJ1-1,TRBV6-1,CASSETSGLGTFF
TRBJ1-2,TRBV6-2/TRBV6-3,CASSYVVSNYGYTF
TRBJ1-2,TRBV7-9,CASSPKQKTGSNYGYTF
TRBJ2-1,TRBV2,CASSEGLPPNNEQFF
TRBJ2-1,TRBV18,CASSPLQNNNEQFF
TRBJ2-2,TRBV11-2,CASSRDRAIGELFF
TRBJ1-2,TRBV29-1,CSLGGDGYTF
TRBJ2-3,TRBV4-1,CASSQEPGLAVTDTQYF
TRBJ2-4,TRBV7-2,CASTERTSAAKNIQYF